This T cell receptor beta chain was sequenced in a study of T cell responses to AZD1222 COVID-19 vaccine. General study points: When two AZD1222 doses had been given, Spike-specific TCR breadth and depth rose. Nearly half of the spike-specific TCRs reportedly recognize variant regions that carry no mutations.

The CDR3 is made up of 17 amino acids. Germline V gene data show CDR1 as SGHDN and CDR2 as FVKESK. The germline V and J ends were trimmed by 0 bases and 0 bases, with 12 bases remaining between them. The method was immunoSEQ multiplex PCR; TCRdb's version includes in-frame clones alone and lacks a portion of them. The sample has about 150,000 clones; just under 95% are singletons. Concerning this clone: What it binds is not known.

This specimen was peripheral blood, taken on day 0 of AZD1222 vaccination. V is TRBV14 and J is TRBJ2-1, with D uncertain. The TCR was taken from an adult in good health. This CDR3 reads CASSQDRPWSSYNEQFF. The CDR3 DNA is TGTGCCAGCAGCCAAGATAGGCCCTGGAGCTCCTACAATGAGCAGTTCTTC.